Following are 2 T cell receptor beta chains from one sample sequenced in a study of shared clonotypes between healthy human individuals. The data were produced by immunoSEQ multiplex PCR, yet TCRdb's version contains in-frame clones alone and is incomplete. The data hold some 2,100,000 clones, with approximately 94% observed a single time. Sequencing was performed on naive CD4+ T cells sorted from blood. Subset in this sample: CD45RA+ positively selected. Receptors were obtained from a man between 18 and 35 years old in good health.

The chain joins TRBV19 to TRBJ1-1, with 10 bases aligning to TRBD1. This CDR3 contains 15 residues. Germline lookup yields CDR1 LNHDA and CDR2 SQIVND (reference sequence). Trimming took 5 bases from V and 5 from J; bases not matched to a gene: 8. The CDR3 is CASSSRDRGRTEAFF. In DNA form, the CDR3 reads TGTGCCAGTAGTTCCCGGGACAGGGGTCGGACTGAAGCTTTCTTT.

The sample holds one count of this clone. The chain recombines TRBV6-1 with TRBJ1-6; D not resolved. V lost 6 bases and J 8 bases, leaving 8 bases between the germline ends. Germline CDR1 MNHNS, CDR2 SASEGT. This CDR3 is 12 amino acids long. CDR3 sequence (DNA): TGTGCCAGCAGGGATTGGGATTCACCCCTCCACTTT. Its translation is CASRDWDSPLHF.